Listed below are T cell receptor beta chains from one sample, sequenced in a study of blood T cell repertoires in COVID-19. This table comes from immunoSEQ multiplex PCR, and its TCRdb copy is limited to in-frame clones, with some not included. The sample holds 220,000 or so clones, roughly 79% seen once. The sequencing input was peripheral blood. These TCRs come from a woman of 80 years or more with acute or convalescent COVID-19. CDR3s include the opening cysteine and the closing phenylalanine or tryptophan. A D gene is named only where the DNA matches it firmly.

v_call,d_call,j_call,cdr3_aa,cdr3_nt
TRBV18,TRBD1,TRBJ1-2,CASSSGTDYGYTF,TGTGCCAGCTCATCCGGGACAGACTATGGCTACACCTTC
TRBV7-2,TRBD2,TRBJ2-7,CASSSGGSIYEQYF,TGTGCCAGCAGCTCCGGCGGGAGTATTTACGAGCAGTACTTC
TRBV4-3,TRBD2,TRBJ2-3,CASSQDPLPRPSGSTDTQYF,TGCGCCAGCAGCCAAGATCCCCTCCCTCGGCCTAGCGGGAGCACAGATACGCAGTATTTT
TRBV19,TRBD2,TRBJ2-1,CASSIGSGGVYNEQFF,TGTGCCAGTAGTATCGGAAGCGGGGGGGTTTACAATGAGCAGTTCTTC
TRBV4-2,TRBD2,TRBJ2-3,CASSLAGGPTDTQYF,TGTGCCAGCAGCCTTGCGGGAGGGCCAACAGATACGCAGTATTTT
TRBV5-1,TRBD2,TRBJ2-1,CASSLPGLAGAYNEQFF,TGCGCCAGCAGCTTGCCCGGACTAGCGGGAGCGTACAATGAGCAGTTCTTC
TRBV11-2,.,TRBJ2-4,CASSATPGGIGKNIQYF,TGTGCCAGCAGCGCCACACCAGGTGGAATAGGCAAAAACATTCAGTACTTC
TRBV7-2,.,TRBJ2-5,CASSLGVQETQYF,TGTGCCAGCAGCTTGGGAGTCCAAGAGACCCAGTACTTC
TRBV6-5,TRBD1,TRBJ2-5,CASSGRTGDVWTQYF,TGTGCCAGCAGCGGAAGGACAGGCGACGTATGGACCCAGTACTTC
TRBV29-1,.,TRBJ1-1,CSAGGDNTEAFF,TGCAGCGCCGGAGGAGATAACACTGAAGCTTTCTTT
TRBV12-1,.,TRBJ1-5,CATSPPSGNQPQHF,TGTGCCACCTCGCCACCGAGCGGCAATCAGCCCCAGCATTTT
TRBV7-3,.,TRBJ2-2,CASSSGGSGELFF,TGTGCCAGCAGCTCCGGTGGTTCCGGGGAGCTGTTTTTT
TRBV6-5,.,TRBJ2-7,CASTGSTLPYEQYF,TGTGCCAGCACCGGGTCTACCCTACCCTACGAGCAGTACTTC
TRBV27,.,TRBJ1-1,CASSLTDSSEAFF,TGTGCCAGCAGTTTAACGGATAGCTCTGAAGCTTTCTTT
TRBV7-2,TRBD1,TRBJ2-7,CASSLLSTGSHEQYF,TGTGCCAGCAGCTTACTTTCGACAGGGTCCCACGAGCAGTACTTC
TRBV28,.,TRBJ1-2,CASRLDYGYTF,TGTGCCAGCAGACTAGACTATGGCTACACCTTC
TRBV7-2,.,TRBJ1-2,CASSLRSENYGYTF,TGTGCCAGCAGCTTAAGATCAGAAAACTATGGCTACACCTTC